This T cell receptor (beta chain) was recovered during a study of T cell repertoires in cytomegalovirus infection. On the study more broadly: Indications of both CMV infection and matching HLA type were provided by public TCR beta signatures.

The V gene end was trimmed by 11 bases and the J gene end by 3 bases; junction bases not matched to a gene: 8. CDR3 length: 14 amino acids. From germline, CDR1 is SGHTA and CDR2 FQGNSA. This clonotype was picked up a small number of times. The antigen remains unidentified. TCRdb passed the reads through MiXCR, listing each CDR3 protein once. The sample has over 150,000 distinct CDR3 sequences, about 15% seen once; the top ten hold less than 25%. Whole-study findings and limits: Summed frequency of shared TCR beta families picked out CMV carriers who also had the relevant HLA. It was HLA-C-restricted CMV-specific TCR beta clonotypes that dominated the response ex vivo.

This TCR was recovered from a human donor in good health (CMV status not recorded). Some clones in this sample may be carry-over from other donors' samples. Specimen: CD8+ T cells from PBMCs. The rearrangement links TRBV7-2 to TRBJ2-1; 9 bases are shared with TRBD1. CDR3 bases: TGTGCCGTAGCAAGGGACAGGGTCTACAATGAGCAGTTCTTC. Amino acid sequence: CAVARDRVYNEQFF.